The rows below give T cell receptor beta chains drawn from one sample of a study of cytomegalovirus exposure and HLA in healthy donors. TCRdb's table, derived via immunoSEQ multiplex PCR, lists solely in-frame clones and lacks some. The table has more than 65,000 clones, 60% to 80% seen once. Sequencing was carried out using PBMCs. All receptors derive from a female donor in good health and CMV-seronegative. Both conserved end residues are part of each CDR3. Each record gives: J gene, D gene, V gene, clone size, CDR3 protein, CDR3 DNA. A D gene is named only where the DNA matches it firmly. The size entry is marked missing in some rows and otherwise reads once, few, many or a size class.

>TRBJ2-5|.|TRBV7-2|once
CASSFSSSLQETQYF
TGTGCCAGCAGCTTCTCTAGCTCCTTGCAAGAGACCCAGTACTTC
>TRBJ2-4|.|TRBV7-9|.
CASSLGDITAKNIQYF
TGTGCCAGCAGCTTAGGGGACATTACAGCCAAAAACATTCAGTACTTC
>TRBJ1-5|TRBD1|TRBV19|once
CASRGGTGGSQPQHF
TGTGCCAGTAGGGGAGGGACAGGGGGGAGTCAGCCCCAGCATTTT
>TRBJ2-7|.|TRBV19|.
CASSTRDGTYEQYF
TGTGCCAGTAGTACGCGGGACGGGACCTACGAGCAGTACTTC
>TRBJ1-1|.|TRBV28|.
CASSTNTEAFF
TGTGCCAGCAGTACAAACACTGAAGCTTTCTTT
>TRBJ2-7|.|TRBV5-1|.
CASSPPETGAYEQYF
TGCGCCAGCAGCCCCCCCGAGACAGGTGCCTACGAGCAGTACTTC
>TRBJ1-6|.|TRBV28|.
CASSLPPRHSPLHF
TGTGCCAGCAGTTTACCACCGCGCCATTCACCCCTCCACTTT
>TRBJ1-1|.|TRBV29-1|once
CSVVRGGEAFF
TGCAGCGTTGTACGAGGGGGTGAAGCTTTCTTT
>TRBJ1-5|.|TRBV10-3|.
CAISGPGGARDSNQPQHF
TGTGCCATCAGTGGCCCCGGCGGGGCGCGGGACAGCAATCAGCCCCAGCATTTT
>TRBJ1-2|.|TRBV6-5|.
CASRLPGYGYTF
TGTGCCAGCAGACTACCGGGCTATGGCTACACCTTC
>TRBJ2-5|TRBD1|TRBV10-1|.
CASSFTGGAETQYF
TGCGCCAGCAGTTTTACAGGGGGCGCAGAGACCCAGTACTTC
>TRBJ2-1|.|TRBV1|.
CTSSQVRGRTLAYNEQFF
TGCACCAGCAGCCAAGTGCGGGGGCGGACCCTTGCCTACAATGAGCAGTTCTTC
>TRBJ1-1|.|TRBV6-1|few
CASSEVGGAFF
TGTGCCAGCAGTGAAGTGGGAGGGGCTTTCTTT
>TRBJ1-2|.|TRBV19|.
CASSMEQGYGYTF
TGTGCCAGTAGTATGGAACAGGGCTATGGCTACACCTTC
>TRBJ2-2|.|TRBV7-9|.
CASSPGYSGELFF
TGTGCCAGCAGCCCTGGTTACTCCGGGGAGCTGTTTTTT
>TRBJ1-2|TRBD1|TRBV28|few
CASSTGQGGSGYTF
TGTGCCAGCTCCACTGGACAGGGGGGATCTGGCTACACCTTC
>TRBJ2-5|TRBD2|TRBV7-8|.
CASSSTAGAKTQYF
TGTGCCAGCAGCTCGACGGCGGGAGCCAAGACCCAGTACTTC
>TRBJ2-7|.|TRBV28|.
CASRLGGTQKQYF
TGTGCCAGCAGGCTTGGGGGGACTCAAAAGCAGTACTTC
>TRBJ1-1|TRBD1|TRBV29-1|.
CSVDGQGGDTEAFF
TGCAGCGTTGACGGACAGGGAGGGGACACTGAAGCTTTCTTT
>TRBJ1-2|TRBD1|TRBV15|.
CATSREIGQGWGGYTF
TGTGCCACCAGCAGAGAAATCGGACAGGGTTGGGGTGGCTACACCTTC
>TRBJ2-7|.|TRBV30|.
CAWSVQRSYEQYF
TGTGCCTGGAGTGTGCAGCGGTCCTACGAGCAGTACTTC
>TRBJ1-5|TRBD1|TRBV18|.
CASSPGQGNQPQHF
TGTGCCAGCTCTCCCGGACAGGGGAATCAGCCCCAGCATTTT
>TRBJ2-1|TRBD2|TRBV14|.
CASSQGGGGRGEQFF
TGTGCCAGCAGCCAAGGCGGCGGGGGAAGGGGTGAGCAGTTCTTC
>TRBJ2-3|TRBD2|TRBV4-1|.
CASSGLAGGPDTQYF
TGCGCCAGCAGCGGGCTAGCGGGAGGCCCGGATACGCAGTATTTT
>TRBJ1-1|.|TRBV4-3|.
CASSQDITATEAFF
TGCGCCAGCAGCCAAGATATCACTGCCACTGAAGCTTTCTTT
>TRBJ1-1|TRBD1|TRBV7-8|.
CASSLVGTGYAEAFF
TGTGCCAGCAGCTTAGTCGGGACAGGGTACGCTGAAGCTTTCTTT
>TRBJ2-1|TRBD2|TRBV9|.
CASSANGGVWDEQFF
TGTGCCAGCAGCGCCAACGGGGGGGTGTGGGATGAGCAGTTCTTC
>TRBJ2-7|TRBD1|TRBV7-9|few
CASSQDRGLSNEQYF
TGTGCCAGCAGCCAGGACAGGGGGCTTTCGAACGAGCAGTACTTC
>TRBJ1-4|TRBD1|TRBV27|.
CASSSTPGTGVEKLFF
TGTGCCAGCAGCTCTACCCCCGGGACAGGTGTCGAAAAACTGTTTTTT
>TRBJ2-3|TRBD2|TRBV28|once
CASSLRLAGADTQYF
TGTGCCAGCAGTTTAAGGCTAGCGGGTGCAGATACGCAGTATTTT
>TRBJ1-6|TRBD1|TRBV5-4|.
CASSLGRTGHNSPLHF
TGTGCCAGCAGCTTGGGACGGACAGGGCATAATTCACCCCTCCACTTT
>TRBJ2-5|.|TRBV27|.
CVQPGLGETQYF
TGTGTACAGCCGGGGTTGGGCGAGACCCAGTACTTC
>TRBJ2-5|TRBD2|TRBV7-7|.
CASSLGLAGAETQYF
TGTGCTAGCAGCTTGGGACTAGCGGGAGCAGAGACCCAGTACTTC
>TRBJ1-4|TRBD1|TRBV7-9|.
CASSLPRQGTGEKLFF
TGTGCCAGCAGCTTACCACGACAGGGGACTGGTGAAAAACTGTTTTTT
>TRBJ1-2|TRBD1|TRBV27|.
CASSSHRDRASEYGYTF
TGTGCCAGCAGTTCGCACCGGGACAGGGCATCGGAGTATGGCTACACCTTC
>TRBJ2-1|.|TRBV5-1|.
CASSLAQGSYNEQFF
TGCGCCAGCAGCTTGGCACAGGGATCCTACAATGAGCAGTTCTTC
>TRBJ1-4|.|TRBV5-1|.
CASTKGGSNEKLFF
TGCGCCAGCACTAAGGGAGGGAGTAATGAAAAACTGTTTTTT
>TRBJ1-3|.|TRBV9|once
CASSTGGRRPVDTIYF
TGTGCCAGCAGCACGGGTGGGAGGCGTCCCGTCGACACCATATATTTT
>TRBJ1-2|.|TRBV5-4|once
CASSRDSLANYGYTF
TGTGCCAGCAGCCGTGACAGTCTAGCTAACTATGGCTACACCTTC
>TRBJ1-2|TRBD1|TRBV6-5|.
CASSSTGPYGYTF
TGTGCCAGCAGTTCGACAGGGCCCTATGGCTACACCTTC
>TRBJ2-7|TRBD1|TRBV29-1|.
CSVEAAGGAYEQYF
TGCAGCGTTGAAGCGGCAGGGGGCGCCTACGAGCAGTACTTC
>TRBJ1-1|.|TRBV18|.
CASSPVGRDTEAFF
TGTGCCAGCTCACCAGTTGGGAGAGACACTGAAGCTTTCTTT
>TRBJ2-3|TRBD2|TRBV28|few
CASPSGGNAQYF
TGTGCCAGCCCCTCGGGGGGTAATGCGCAGTATTTT